One T cell receptor beta chain is described in this entry. Only in-frame clones appear in the TCRdb table, and some are missing; sequencing was by immunoSEQ multiplex PCR. This table holds around 200,000 clones, roughly 89% found once. Trimming shortened V by 0 bases and J by 3 bases, and 11 bases separated the two germline ends. The CDR3 runs to 15 residues. Germline CDR1 and CDR2: LGHDT and YNNKEL (reference sequence). The record originates from a study of blood T cell repertoires in COVID-19. About the study: The analysed material was cDNA or gDNA that came from T cells, B-cell-depleted T cells, or PBMCs.

The receptor was derived from a woman aged 18-29 years who had recovered from COVID-19. Sequencing was carried out using peripheral blood. V is TRBV3-1 (or the pseudogene TRBV3-2) and J is TRBJ1-1; no definite D call. CDR3 region: CASSQDLSRHTEAFF. For the CDR3, the DNA is TGTGCCAGCAGCCAAGATTTATCGAGGCACACTGAAGCTTTCTTT.